The 8 T cell receptor beta chains below were found in one sample sequenced in a study of cytomegalovirus exposure and HLA in healthy donors. PCR used 60 Vbeta primers and 13 Jbeta primers. Measured with immunoSEQ multiplex PCR; TCRdb has only the in-frame clones, and not every one. The sample lists 180,000 or so clones; 70% to 90% were seen once. The sequenced material came from PBMCs. The receptors were gathered from a man younger than 30 in good health and CMV-seropositive.

This clone has only a few counts. The chain carries TRBV6-5 and TRBJ2-7; D call uncertain. Trimming pared 11 bases from V and 0 bases from J, leaving 11 bases between. Germline lookup yields CDR1 MNHEY and CDR2 SVGAGI. The CDR3 is 12 residues long. CDR3 protein: CALTRLSYEQYF. The CDR3 DNA reads TGTGCCCTAACCAGGCTCTCCTACGAGCAGTACTTC.

The chain carries TRBV7-8 and TRBJ1-5; 7 nucleotides agree with TRBD1. Germline trimming cut 3 bases from V and 0 bases from J; bases unmatched to any gene: 5. Germline CDR1 SGHVS, CDR2 FQNEAQ. The CDR3 runs to 16 residues. DNA of the CDR3: TGTGCCAGCAGCTTTTTCTACAGGGGTAGCAATCAGCCCCAGCATTTT. This translates into CASSFFYRGSNQPQHF.

The chain combines TRBV11-3 with TRBJ1-2; tentatively, D is TRBD1 (5 bases). This CDR3 has 13 amino acids. V was cut by 5 bases and J by 8 bases, with 15 bases left in between. Per the germline V gene, CDR1 is SGHNT and CDR2 is YENEEA. The DNA of the CDR3 is TGTGCCAGCAGCCCAGGACAAATCGAGGGCTACACCTTC. Amino acids: CASSPGQIEGYTF.

The chain carries TRBV5-4 and TRBJ2-7, with D possibly TRBD2 on 7 matching bases. CDR1 and CDR2 from the germline V gene are SGHNT and YYREEE (reference sequence). The CDR3 has 17 residues. V gave up 3 bases and J gave up 0 bases, with 19 bases separating them. The CDR3 bases are TGTGCCAGCAGCTCTCAAGGGGGGGGTGAAGGCTCCTACGAGCAGTACTTC. This sequence encodes CASSSQGGGEGSYEQYF.

On this clone: Its ends do not fully match the called genes, so a read error is possible. This CDR3 is also generated by other DNA sequences in the sample. The rearrangement joins TRBV12-5 to TRBJ2-7, with TRBD1 matching 7 bases. The CDR3 is 12 residues long. The V gene's germline CDR1 is LGHNT and CDR2 FRNRAP. CDR3 residues: CASGTGTYEQYF. The CDR3 nucleotides read TGTGCTAGTGGGACAGGGACCTACGAGCAATACTTC.

This clone turned up a few times. The V and J genes are TRBV4-1 and TRBJ2-3, with 10 nucleotides matching TRBD1. Germline values: CDR1 MGHRA, CDR2 YSYEKL. This CDR3 has 16 amino acids. The trim removed 4 bases at V and 5 bases at J, leaving 9 bases unmatched. The chain's CDR3 is CASSPIGTGVGDTQYF. The CDR3 DNA sequence: TGCGCCAGCAGCCCGATCGGGACAGGGGTTGGAGATACGCAGTATTTT.

This rearrangement joins TRBV6-1 to TRBJ2-4; a weak D match, TRBD2 (6 bases). Trimming removed 5 bases from V and 4 bases from J, with 15 bases in between. The CDR3 is made up of 15 amino acids. CDR1 and CDR2 (germline): MNHNS, SASEGT. The CDR3 loop reads CASSPGSREKNIQYF. As DNA, the CDR3 is TGTGCCAGCAGTCCCGGCAGTCGGGAGAAAAACATTCAGTACTTC.

This clone was seen more than once but under ten times. This rearrangement joins TRBV27 to TRBJ1-1; D perhaps matches TRBD1 (5 bases). The CDR3 spans 13 residues. Germline CDR1 reads MNHEY; CDR2 reads SMNVEV (reference sequence). V was pared by 8 bases and J by 8 bases, with 18 bases between. CDR3 DNA sequence: TGTGCCAGCTCTCCAGGGCTAGGTCTGGAAGCTTTCTTT. Encoded protein: CASSPGLGLEAFF.